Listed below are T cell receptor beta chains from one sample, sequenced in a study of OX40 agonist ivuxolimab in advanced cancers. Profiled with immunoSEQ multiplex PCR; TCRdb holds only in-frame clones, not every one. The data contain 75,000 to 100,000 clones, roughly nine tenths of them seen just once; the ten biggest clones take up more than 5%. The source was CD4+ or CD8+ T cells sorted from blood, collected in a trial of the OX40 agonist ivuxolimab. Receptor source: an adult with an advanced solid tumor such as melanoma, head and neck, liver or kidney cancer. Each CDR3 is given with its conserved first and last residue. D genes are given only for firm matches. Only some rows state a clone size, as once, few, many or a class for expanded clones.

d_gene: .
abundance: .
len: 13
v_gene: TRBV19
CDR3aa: CASSRALEGTQYF

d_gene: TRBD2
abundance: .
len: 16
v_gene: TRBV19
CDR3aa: CASNPGRGWVAGELFF

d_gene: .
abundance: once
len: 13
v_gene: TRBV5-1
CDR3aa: CASFTDQGAEQYF

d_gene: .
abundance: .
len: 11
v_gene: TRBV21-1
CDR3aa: CASTQGREQYF

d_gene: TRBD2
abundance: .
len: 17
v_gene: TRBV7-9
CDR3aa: CASNPGLAGVGMNEQFF

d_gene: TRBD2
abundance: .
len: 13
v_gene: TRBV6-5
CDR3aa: CASTGTSGYEQYF

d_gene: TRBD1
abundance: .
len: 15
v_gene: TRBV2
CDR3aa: CASSEEAGGSHGYTF

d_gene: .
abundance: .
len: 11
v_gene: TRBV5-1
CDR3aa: CASRSTYEQYF

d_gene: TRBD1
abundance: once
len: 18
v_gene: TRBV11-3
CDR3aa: CASSGGSTDRGSYNEQFF

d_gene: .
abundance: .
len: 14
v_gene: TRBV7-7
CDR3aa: CASSSGGSYETQYF

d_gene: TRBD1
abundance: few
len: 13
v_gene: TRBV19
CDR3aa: CASRTGANYGYTF

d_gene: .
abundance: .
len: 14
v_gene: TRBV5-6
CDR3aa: CASSFRALGEKLFF

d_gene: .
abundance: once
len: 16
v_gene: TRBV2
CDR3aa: CASSDGTQGFDYGYTF

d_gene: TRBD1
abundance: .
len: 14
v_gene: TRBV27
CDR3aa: CASSLPGTGSGYTF

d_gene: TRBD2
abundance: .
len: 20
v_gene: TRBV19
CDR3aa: CASSIVRTGLAGANTGELFF

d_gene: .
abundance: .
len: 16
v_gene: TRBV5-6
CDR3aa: CASSFWGQQGWEKLFF

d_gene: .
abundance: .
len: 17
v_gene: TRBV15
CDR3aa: CATSAPNRVGGANVLTF

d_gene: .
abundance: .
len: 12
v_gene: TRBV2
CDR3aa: CASRTLLTEAFF

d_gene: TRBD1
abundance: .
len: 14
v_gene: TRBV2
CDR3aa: CASSEGQGYQPQHF

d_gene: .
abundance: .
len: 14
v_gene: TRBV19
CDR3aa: CASSRGEGNQPQHF

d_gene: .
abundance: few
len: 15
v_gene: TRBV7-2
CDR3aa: CASSYASPHTDTQYF

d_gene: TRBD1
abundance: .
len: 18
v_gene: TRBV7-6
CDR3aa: CASSLDPPGTGSFYGYTF

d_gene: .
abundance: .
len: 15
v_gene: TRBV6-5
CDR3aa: CASSYSSSGANVLTF

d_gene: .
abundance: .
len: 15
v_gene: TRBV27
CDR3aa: CASSLLFTGQGGYTF

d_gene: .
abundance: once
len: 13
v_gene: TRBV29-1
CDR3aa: CSAPLTGSTEAFF

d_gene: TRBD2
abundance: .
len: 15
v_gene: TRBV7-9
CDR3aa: CASSSGLAGYNEQFF

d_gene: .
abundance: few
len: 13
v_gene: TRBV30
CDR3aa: CAWSLREGTEAFF

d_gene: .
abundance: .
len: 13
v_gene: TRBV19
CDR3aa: CASRGDLHEKLFF

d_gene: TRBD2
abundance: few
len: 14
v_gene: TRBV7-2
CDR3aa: CASPLAGVADTQYF

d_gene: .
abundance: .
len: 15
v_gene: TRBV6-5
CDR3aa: CASSYHARANTEAFF

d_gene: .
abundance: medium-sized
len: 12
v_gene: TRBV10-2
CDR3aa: CASSDFNTEAFF

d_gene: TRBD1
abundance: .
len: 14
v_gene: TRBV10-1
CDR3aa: CASNSTGGSHEQYF